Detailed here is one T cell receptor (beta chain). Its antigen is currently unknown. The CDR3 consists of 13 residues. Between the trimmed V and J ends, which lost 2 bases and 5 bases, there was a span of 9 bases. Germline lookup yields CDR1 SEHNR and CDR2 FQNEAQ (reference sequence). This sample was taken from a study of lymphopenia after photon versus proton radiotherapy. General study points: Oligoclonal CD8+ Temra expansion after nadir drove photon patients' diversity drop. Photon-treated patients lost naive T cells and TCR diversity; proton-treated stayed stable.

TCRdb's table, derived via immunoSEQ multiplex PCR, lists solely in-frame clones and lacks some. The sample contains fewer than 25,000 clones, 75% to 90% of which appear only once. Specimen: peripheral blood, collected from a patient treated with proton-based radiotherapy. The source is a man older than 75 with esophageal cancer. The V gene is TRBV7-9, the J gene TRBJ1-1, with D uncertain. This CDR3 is CASSLNPETEAFF. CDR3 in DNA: TGTGCCAGCAGCTTAAACCCAGAGACTGAAGCTTTCTTT.